Sequencing of this T cell receptor beta chain was carried out in a study of T-cell memory formation after mild COVID-19. For the study at large: TCR clusters largely stayed donor specific.

This clonotype came up a few times. Germline V gene lookup returns CDR1 LGHNA and CDR2 YSLEER. Between the trimmed V and J ends, which lost 4 bases and 0 bases, there was a span of 16 bases. This CDR3 spans 17 amino acids. 5'RACE primed from the constant segment yielded TCR alpha and TCR beta cDNA libraries bearing sample barcodes and UMIs. TCRdb used MiXCR to reprocess the 5' RACE reads, holding one entry per CDR3 protein. The sample lists more than 120,000 distinct CDR3 sequences, roughly 6.2% occurring once. The J gene is TRBJ2-4, the V gene TRBV4-3; D ambiguous. This sequence originates from an adult woman who had mild COVID-19 (a few samples of this study predate the infection). Cell type and time point are not known. The sequenced sample consisted of PBMCs or a T cell subset sorted from them (not recorded which). The DNA for the CDR3 is TGCGCCAGCAGCCCTTATTTAGGACGGCTAGCCAAAAACATTCAGTACTTC. Translated, it gives CASSPYLGRLAKNIQYF.